The clone carrying this T cell receptor (beta chain) occurred a few times. Its antigen is currently unknown. The data belong to a study of T cell repertoires in cytomegalovirus infection. Trimming removed 2 bases from V and 5 bases from J, with 12 bases in between. CDR1 is SEHNR, CDR2 FQNEAQ, per germline (reference sequence). This CDR3 region has 14 residues. MiXCR, run by TCRdb on the reads, gives a single entry per CDR3 protein. The sample records approximately 990,000 distinct CDR3 sequences, approximately 30% being singletons. V and J are TRBV7-9 and TRBJ2-5; no clear D. The sample here was cultured CD8+ T cells from PBMCs, taken from culture after CMV antigen stimulation. The clonotype was recovered from a human donor in good health (CMV status not recorded). Some clones in this sample may be carry-over from other donors' samples. The CDR3 protein is CASSLMPLMETQYF. CDR3 sequence (DNA): TGTGCCAGCAGCTTAATGCCTCTCATGGAGACCCAGTACTTC.